The T cell receptor beta chain under discussion was sequenced for a study of cytomegalovirus exposure and HLA in healthy donors. Findings of the study overall: It was shown in a later analysis that HLA-associated TCR beta chains were more clonally expanded than other, equally common chains. In a later analysis, approximately 15,000 TCR beta sequences were associated with HLA alleles at 0.05 false discovery rate.

The V segment lost 6 bases and the J segment 2 bases; nucleotides outside the gene matches: 3. The germline gives CDR1 LNHDA, CDR2 SQIVND (reference sequence). The CDR3 runs to 13 residues. As regards this clone: Its antigen is as yet unknown.

PCR primers comprised 60 Vbeta and 13 Jbeta primers. The table came from immunoSEQ multiplex PCR; TCRdb's copy has only in-frame clones and leaves some out. The sample lists 100,000 to 150,000 clones, around 80% seen once, with around 1.8% in the top ten. The chain carries TRBV19 and TRBJ2-5, with 7 bases matching TRBD2. The sample consisted of PBMCs. This sequence was found in a woman aged 45-60 years in good health and CMV-seronegative. CDR3 amino acids: CASSGRRQETQYF. The CDR3, as DNA: TGTGCCAGTAGCGGGAGGAGACAAGAGACCCAGTACTTC.